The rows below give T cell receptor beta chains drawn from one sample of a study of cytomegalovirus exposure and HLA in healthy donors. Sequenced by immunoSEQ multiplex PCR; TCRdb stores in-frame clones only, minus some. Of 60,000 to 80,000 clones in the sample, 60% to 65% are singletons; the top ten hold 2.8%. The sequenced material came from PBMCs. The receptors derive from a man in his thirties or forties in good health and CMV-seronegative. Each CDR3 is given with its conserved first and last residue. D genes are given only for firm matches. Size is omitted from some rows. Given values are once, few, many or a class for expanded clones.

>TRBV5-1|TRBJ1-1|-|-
TGCGCCAGCAGCTTGTCGTCCAGGCCAACTGAAGCTTTCTTT
CASSLSSRPTEAFF
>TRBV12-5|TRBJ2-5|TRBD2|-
TGTGCTAGTGGTTTGGGCCGGGGGGGCCGGGAGACCCAGTACTTC
CASGLGRGGRETQYF
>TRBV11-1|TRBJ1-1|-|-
TGTGCCAGCAGCCCGCAAACCTCAGGGGCCCGACGGAACACTGAAGCTTTCTTT
CASSPQTSGARRNTEAFF
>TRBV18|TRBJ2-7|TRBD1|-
TGTGCCAGCTCACCAGGGACAGGGGGCTACGAGCAGTACTTC
CASSPGTGGYEQYF
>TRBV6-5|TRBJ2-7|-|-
TGTGCCAGCAGTTTCGCGGTTAAGAGCTCCTACGAGCAGTACTTC
CASSFAVKSSYEQYF
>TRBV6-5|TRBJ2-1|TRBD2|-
TGTGCCAGCAGTTCGGGACTAGAATTTTGGGGTGAGCAGTTCTTC
CASSSGLEFWGEQFF
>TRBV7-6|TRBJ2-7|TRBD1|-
TGTGCCAGCAGCTTAGGAGACAGGGACACCTTCTACGAGCAGTACTTC
CASSLGDRDTFYEQYF
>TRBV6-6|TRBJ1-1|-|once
TGTGCCAGCAGTTACTACCTAGGAGAGAGGGACACTGAAGCTTTCTTT
CASSYYLGERDTEAFF
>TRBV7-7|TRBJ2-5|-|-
TGTGCCAGCAGCTTTAATCGTGACGGGGAGACCCAGTACTTC
CASSFNRDGETQYF
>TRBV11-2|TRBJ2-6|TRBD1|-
TGTGCCAGCAGCTTAGATGTAGGGACAGGCGGCTCTGGGGCCAACGTCCTGACTTTC
CASSLDVGTGGSGANVLTF
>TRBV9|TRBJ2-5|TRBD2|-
TGTGCCAGCAGCATCTCCGGACTAGTCCAAGAGACCCAGTACTTC
CASSISGLVQETQYF
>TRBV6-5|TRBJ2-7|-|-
TGTGCCAGCACCCCCAGACAGGCGAGCTCCTACGAGCAGTACTTC
CASTPRQASSYEQYF
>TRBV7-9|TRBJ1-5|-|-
TGTGCCAGCAGCTTTGGGAGTAGCAATCAGCCCCAGCATTTT
CASSFGSSNQPQHF
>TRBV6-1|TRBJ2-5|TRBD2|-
TGTGCCAGCAGCCCGGGACTACAAGAGACCCAGTACTTC
CASSPGLQETQYF
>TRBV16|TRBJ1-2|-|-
TGTGCCAGCAGCCAAGAAGCACAGGGATTGCAAATTGATGGCTACACCTTC
CASSQEAQGLQIDGYTF